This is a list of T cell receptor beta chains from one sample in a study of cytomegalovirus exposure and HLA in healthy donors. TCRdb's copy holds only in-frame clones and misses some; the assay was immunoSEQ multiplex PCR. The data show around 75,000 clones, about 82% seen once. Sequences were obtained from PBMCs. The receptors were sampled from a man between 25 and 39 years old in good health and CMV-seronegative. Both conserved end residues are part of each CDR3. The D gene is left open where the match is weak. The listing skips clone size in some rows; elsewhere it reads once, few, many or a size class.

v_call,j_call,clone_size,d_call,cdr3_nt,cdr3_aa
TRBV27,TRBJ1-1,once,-,TGTGCCAGCAGTTGGGGAGGGAACACTGAAGCTTTCTTT,CASSWGGNTEAFF
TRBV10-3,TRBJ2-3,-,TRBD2,TGTGCCATCAGCAAGAGCGGGGGAGTCACAGATACGCAGTATTTT,CAISKSGGVTDTQYF
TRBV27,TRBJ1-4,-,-,TGTGCCAGCAGCCTCAGCGGGGGACAACCGGTTGAAAAACTGTTTTTT,CASSLSGGQPVEKLFF
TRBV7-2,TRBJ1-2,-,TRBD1,TGTGCCAGCAGCGCCCGGGACAGGGACTATGGCTACACCTTC,CASSARDRDYGYTF
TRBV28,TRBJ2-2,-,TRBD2,TGTGCCAGCAGTACCCCCAGCTCAGCGGGAGTTTCTTTTTCCGGGGAGCTGTTTTTT,CASSTPSSAGVSFSGELFF
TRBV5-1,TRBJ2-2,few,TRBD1,TGCGCCAGCAGCGCGGGACAGGGGGCGACCGGGGAGCTGTTTTTT,CASSAGQGATGELFF
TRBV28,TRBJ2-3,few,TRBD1,TGTGCCAGCAGCCCACTCGGACAGGGGGTCGCAGATACGCAGTATTTT,CASSPLGQGVADTQYF
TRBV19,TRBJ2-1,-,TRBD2,TGTGCCAGTAGTCCCCCCGGGACTAGCGGGAGGGGCTCCTACAATGAGCAGTTCTTC,CASSPPGTSGRGSYNEQFF
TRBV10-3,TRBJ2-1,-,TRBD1,TGTGCCATCAGTCTGGGACAGGGGAACAATGAGCAGTTCTTC,CAISLGQGNNEQFF
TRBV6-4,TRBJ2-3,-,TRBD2,TGTGCCAGCAGTGACGGCGGGGGGGGAGATACGCAGTATTTT,CASSDGGGGDTQYF
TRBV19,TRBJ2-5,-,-,TGTGCCAGTAGTCAGCCGGGGAGTAAATGGAAGACCCAGTACTTC,CASSQPGSKWKTQYF
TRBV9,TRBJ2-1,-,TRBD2,TGTGCCAGCAGCTCCTCCGGGACTAGGGGTGCCAATGAGCAGTTCTTC,CASSSSGTRGANEQFF
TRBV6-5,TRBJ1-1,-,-,TGTGCCAGCAGTTCCGCGCGGGGCAGTGAAGCTTTCTTT,CASSSARGSEAFF
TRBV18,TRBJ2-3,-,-,TGTGCCAGCTCACCAGTCGCTAGCGGCACAGATACGCAGTATTTT,CASSPVASGTDTQYF
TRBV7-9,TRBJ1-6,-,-,TGTGCCAGCAGCCTCGGGGGGGGAAACTCCTATAATTCACCCCTCCACTTT,CASSLGGGNSYNSPLHF
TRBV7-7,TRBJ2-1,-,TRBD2,TGTGCCAGCAGCCAGGGACTAGCGGCCACAAAGCAGTTCTTC,CASSQGLAATKQFF
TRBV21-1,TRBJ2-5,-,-,TGTGCCAGCAGCAAAATCCTCCTTTACGGCGGGAGGGCCCTCAAAAATGAGACCCAGTACTTC,CASSKILLYGGRALKNETQYF
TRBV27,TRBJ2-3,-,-,TGTGCCAGCAGCTTAGCGGTGCCCACAGATACGCAGTATTTT,CASSLAVPTDTQYF
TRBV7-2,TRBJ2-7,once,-,TGTGCCAGCAGCTTATCCACACAGGTGCACGAGCAGTACTTC,CASSLSTQVHEQYF
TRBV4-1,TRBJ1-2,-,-,TGCGCCAGCAGCCATGGCGGCAGGGGCCGCTTCTATGGCTACACCTTC,CASSHGGRGRFYGYTF
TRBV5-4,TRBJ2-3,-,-,TGTGCCAGCGGGACTGTAGATACGCAGTATTTT,CASGTVDTQYF
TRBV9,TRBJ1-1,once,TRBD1,TGTGCCAGCAGCCCACGGACAGGGGAAGGCACTGAAGCTTTCTTT,CASSPRTGEGTEAFF
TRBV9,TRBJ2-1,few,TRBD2,TGTGCCAGCAGCGTAGGGGGACTAGCCCATGACAATGAGCAGTTCTTC,CASSVGGLAHDNEQFF
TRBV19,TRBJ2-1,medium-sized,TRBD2,TGTGCCAGTAGCAGGACTAGCGGGAGCTACAATGAGCAGTTCTTC,CASSRTSGSYNEQFF
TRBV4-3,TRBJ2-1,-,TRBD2,TGCGCCAGCAGCCAAGGAGTGGCGAGCGGGGTGCCTGAGCAGTTCTTC,CASSQGVASGVPEQFF
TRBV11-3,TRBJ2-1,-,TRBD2,TGTGCCAGCAGCCATTATCCCGGACTAGTATACAATGAGCAGTTCTTC,CASSHYPGLVYNEQFF
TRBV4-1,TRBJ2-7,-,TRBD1,TGCGCCAGCAGCCAAGTCCGGGACAGCTACGAGCAGTACTTC,CASSQVRDSYEQYF
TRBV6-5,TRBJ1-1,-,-,TGTGCCAGCAGTTCCTCCACGGACAGTCTTCGAGCTTTCTTT,CASSSSTDSLRAFF
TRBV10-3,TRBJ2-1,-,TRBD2,TGTGCCACCCAAATTAGCGGGGGGGAAAGTGAGCAGTTCTTC,CATQISGGESEQFF
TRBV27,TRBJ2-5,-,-,TGTGCCAGCACACCCGCCCTGGAGGAGACCCAGTACTTC,CASTPALEETQYF
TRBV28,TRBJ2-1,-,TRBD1,TGTGCCAGCAGTATAATCACAGGGGGCAGGCAGTTCTTC,CASSIITGGRQFF
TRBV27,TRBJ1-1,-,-,TGTGCCAGCAGTTTAAATGGAGGGGAGTCCACTGAAGCTTTCTTT,CASSLNGGESTEAFF
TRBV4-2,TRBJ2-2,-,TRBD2,TGTGCCAGCAGCCGGGTGGTCGGGGGGGCTGTCGGGGAGCTGTTTTTT,CASSRVVGGAVGELFF
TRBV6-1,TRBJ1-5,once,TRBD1,TGTGCCAGCAGTGAAGGGGCAGGGGGCTGGTCTCAGCCCCAGCATTTT,CASSEGAGGWSQPQHF
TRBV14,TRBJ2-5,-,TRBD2,TGTGCCAGCAGCCGTTTAGCGGGAGCACAAGAGACCCAGTACTTC,CASSRLAGAQETQYF
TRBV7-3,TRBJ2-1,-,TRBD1,TGTGCCAGCAGCTGGGGGGGGACAGGGGTTTACAATGAGCAGTTCTTC,CASSWGGTGVYNEQFF
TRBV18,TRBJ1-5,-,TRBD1,TGTGCCAGCTCACTAAACCCCCGGACAGGGCTTCAGCCCCAGCATTTT,CASSLNPRTGLQPQHF
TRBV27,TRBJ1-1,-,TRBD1,TGTGCCAGCAGTTTATCGGGACAGAAGAACACTGAAGCTTTCTTT,CASSLSGQKNTEAFF
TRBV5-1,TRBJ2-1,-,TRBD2,TGCGCCAGCAGCTTGGCTTTTGGTAGCGGGAGGGTCAATGAGCAGTTCTTC,CASSLAFGSGRVNEQFF
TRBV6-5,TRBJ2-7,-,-,TGTGCCAGCAGTTACTCGGGGCAGGACCCCTACGAGCAGTACTTC,CASSYSGQDPYEQYF
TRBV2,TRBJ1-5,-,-,TGTGCCAGCAGTGAACCTTACCTGGGACACGCCGGACAGCCCCAGCATTTT,CASSEPYLGHAGQPQHF
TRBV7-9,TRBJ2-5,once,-,TGTGCCAGCAGCCTTTTTGGACAGAAAGAGACCCAGTACTTC,CASSLFGQKETQYF
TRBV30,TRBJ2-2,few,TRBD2,TGTGCCTGGAGTACTCCCGGGACTAGCTCCGGGGAGCTGTTTTTT,CAWSTPGTSSGELFF
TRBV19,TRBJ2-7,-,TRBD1,TGTGCCAGTAGTATGGCCGGGACAGCGAGCTCCTACGAGCAGTACTTC,CASSMAGTASSYEQYF
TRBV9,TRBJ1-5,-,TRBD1,TGTGCCAGCAGCGCTGGACAGGGCCAGAATCAGCCCCAGCATTTT,CASSAGQGQNQPQHF
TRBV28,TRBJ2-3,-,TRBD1,TGTGCCAGCATTACCTCAGGGGGCCTGGCAGATACGCAGTATTTT,CASITSGGLADTQYF
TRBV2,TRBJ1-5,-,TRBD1,TGTGCCAGCATCCAGGACAGGGGTAGTCAGCCCCAGCATTTT,CASIQDRGSQPQHF
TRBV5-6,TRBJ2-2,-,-,TGTGCCAGCAGCTTGGGTCAGGGATTTTACACCGGGGAGCTGTTTTTT,CASSLGQGFYTGELFF
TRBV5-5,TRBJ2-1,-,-,TGTGCCAGCAGCTACTCGGGTGAGCAGTTCTTC,CASSYSGEQFF
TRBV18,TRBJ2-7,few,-,TGTGCCAGCTCGTCCGGGTGGGTTGACGAGCAGTACTTC,CASSSGWVDEQYF
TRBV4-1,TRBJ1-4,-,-,TGCGCCAGCAGAAGAGTAGGGGCTAATGAAAAACTGTTTTTT,CASRRVGANEKLFF
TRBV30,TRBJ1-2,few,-,TGTGCCTGGAGTGCCTACTCGACAGGATTCTATGGCTACACCTTC,CAWSAYSTGFYGYTF
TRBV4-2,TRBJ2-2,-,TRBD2,TGTGCCAGCAGCCAAGGAACAGCGGGAGACATCGGGGAGCTGTTTTTT,CASSQGTAGDIGELFF
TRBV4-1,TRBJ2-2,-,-,TGCGCCAGCAGCCAAAGCGGGTTGTGGGGGGAGCTGTTTTTT,CASSQSGLWGELFF
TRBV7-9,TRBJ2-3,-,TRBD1,TGTGCCAGCAGCCCGCCGGGACAGGGGGCGGTTAAGTATACGCAGTATTTT,CASSPPGQGAVKYTQYF
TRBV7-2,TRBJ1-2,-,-,TGTGCCAGCAGCTTAGATATCTCTAACTATGGCTACACCTTC,CASSLDISNYGYTF
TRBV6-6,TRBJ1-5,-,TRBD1,TGTGCCAGCAGTTTGACAGGGGAACAGCCCCAGCATTTT,CASSLTGEQPQHF
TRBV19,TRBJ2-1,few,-,TGTGCCAGTAGTATAGACGGGACACCCGGGTTCTTC,CASSIDGTPGFF
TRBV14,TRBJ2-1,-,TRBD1,TGTGCCAGCAGCCAACGACAGGGGAGTAATGAGCAGTTCTTC,CASSQRQGSNEQFF